This is a list of T cell receptor beta chains from one sample in a study of blood T cell repertoires in COVID-19. Some clones are missing from TCRdb's copy, which holds only in-frame ones; the method was immunoSEQ multiplex PCR. The sample has about 160,000 clones; approximately 86% are singletons. Sequencing input: peripheral blood. The receptors derive from a woman aged 55-75 years who had recovered from COVID-19. CDR3s include the opening cysteine and the closing phenylalanine or tryptophan. Expanded clones are given a class, and other clones once, few, many or no size at all.

V gene	J gene	clone size	CDR3 protein
TRBV5-1	TRBJ2-3	few	CASSLDQADTQYF
TRBV7-9	TRBJ1-1	.	CASSFTNRALYEAFF
TRBV19	TRBJ2-1	.	CASSERDSLPGQFF
TRBV24-1	TRBJ1-1	.	CATSDWRADRGGRAFF
TRBV6-2/TRBV6-3	TRBJ2-5	.	CASSYPETQYF
TRBV2	TRBJ2-7	.	CASSGTGVYEQYF
TRBV30	TRBJ2-7	.	CAWSSPNSYEQYF
TRBV11-2	TRBJ2-3	.	CASSFSSGVWTDTQYF
TRBV5-8	TRBJ1-5	.	CASSLTTGVLNQPQHF
TRBV18	TRBJ2-5	.	CASSPRGGVETQYF
TRBV6-1	TRBJ1-5	.	CASSGYTGRGNQPQHF
TRBV2	TRBJ1-2	.	CASVQQLNGYTF
TRBV3-1/TRBV3-2	TRBJ1-1	.	CASSLQGKNTEAFF
TRBV10-1	TRBJ2-3	.	CASSVQRGSTDTQYF
TRBV24-1	TRBJ2-7	.	CATSDPRDNSYEQYF
TRBV15	TRBJ1-4	.	CATSRAGQGATNEKLFF
TRBV7-8	TRBJ1-5	.	CASSLAVPGQVPQPQHF
TRBV28	TRBJ2-4	.	CASRSGQGNIQYF
TRBV4-1	TRBJ1-5	.	CASSLQSQGFRQPQHF
TRBV6-1	TRBJ1-6	.	CASSDNYRADSPLHF
TRBV4-3	TRBJ2-2	.	CASSQEVQNTGELFF
TRBV28	TRBJ1-2	once	CASSSPSDRAIIEGYTF
TRBV5-1	TRBJ1-5	.	CASSFTTDQPQHF
TRBV19	TRBJ1-2	few	CASSIGDRGLRGYTF
TRBV6-5	TRBJ2-1	.	CASSYSNLGDEQFF
TRBV2	TRBJ1-1	.	CAGSGGPGTEAFF
TRBV5-4	TRBJ2-6	.	CASSWGVSGANVLTF
TRBV4-2	TRBJ1-1	few	CASSQGTGGNTEAFF